The 31 T cell receptor beta chains given below trace back to one sample, sequenced in a study of blood T cell repertoires in COVID-19. Some clones are missing from TCRdb's copy, which holds only in-frame ones; the method was immunoSEQ multiplex PCR. Here the sample spans over 130,000 clones, about four fifths being singletons. The source material was peripheral blood. The origin of the receptors is a human donor in a cohort sampled during active COVID-19.

V usage is TRBV5-1 and J usage is TRBJ2-3; TRBD2 matches at 7 bases. This CDR3 comprises 15 residues. Trimming cost V 2 bases and J 1 base; bases outside gene matches: 4. Germline V gene lookup returns CDR1 SGHRS and CDR2 YFSETQ. DNA for the CDR3: TGCGCCAGCAGCTTTCTCCTAGCGGGCACAGATACGCAGTATTTT. Amino acid sequence: CASSFLLAGTDTQYF.

A single count supports this clone. J is TRBJ1-1 and V is TRBV5-1; D is possibly TRBD1 (6 bases). V was shortened by 0 bases and J by 4 bases, with 13 bases between the two germline ends. The CDR3 is made up of 15 amino acids. CDR1 SGHRS and CDR2 YFSETQ come from the germline V gene. In DNA, the CDR3 is TGCGCCAGCAGCTTGGGTCTGGGGGCGAGCACTGAAGCTTTCTTT. Translation gives CASSLGLGASTEAFF.

The chain is built from TRBV11-2 and TRBJ2-3; D is possibly TRBD1 (7 bases). This CDR3 spans 14 amino acids. Germline V gene lookup returns CDR1 SGHAT and CDR2 FQNNGV. The V and J ends lost 3 bases and 6 bases respectively, with 13 bases between them. CDR3 residues: CASSFSPGGDTQYF. DNA for the CDR3: TGTGCCAGCAGCTTCTCCCCAGGGGGGGATACGCAGTATTTT.

CDR3 loop: CASSQGQASEGYGYTF. CDR3 coding DNA: TGTGCCAGCAGCCAAGGACAGGCCTCAGAGGGCTATGGCTACACCTTC. J is TRBJ1-2 and V is TRBV14; D may be TRBD1 (6 bases). The CDR3 sequence is 16 residues long. The V gene's germline CDR1 is SGHDN and CDR2 FVKESK. V shed 1 base and J shed 4 bases, with 16 bases lying between them.

The chain uses TRBV3-1 (or the pseudogene TRBV3-2) and TRBJ2-3, with TRBD2 matching over 8 bases. The CDR3 runs to 15 residues. With 4 bases clipped from V and 4 bases from J, the junction kept 7 bases outside the gene matches. Germline V gene lookup returns CDR1 LGHDT and CDR2 YNNKEL (reference sequence). The CDR3 loop is CASSRTSGGADTQYF. In nucleotides, the CDR3 is TGTGCCAGCAGCCGAACTAGCGGAGGAGCAGATACGCAGTATTTT.

The J gene is TRBJ2-7, the V gene TRBV27, with 13 bases that match TRBD2. The length of the CDR3 is 15 residues. J was trimmed by 0 bases and V by 5 bases; bases with no gene match: 1. Germline V CDR1 and CDR2: MNHEY, SMNVEV (reference sequence). The CDR3 loop reads CASSGTSGVSYEQYF. Written as DNA, the CDR3 is TGTGCCAGCAGTGGGACTAGCGGGGTCTCCTACGAGCAGTACTTC.

V and J are TRBV7-2 and TRBJ1-4, with TRBD1 identical over 7 bases. CDR1 is SGHTA, CDR2 FQGNSA, per germline. V gave up 5 bases and J gave up 3 bases; unmatched junction bases: 6. The CDR3 length is 15 residues. CDR3 protein: CASSRRDSPNEKLFF. DNA of the CDR3: TGTGCCAGCAGCCGCAGGGACAGCCCTAATGAAAAACTGTTTTTT. Full variable domain (missing parts from reference TRBV7-2 and TRBJ1-4): GAGVSQSPSNKVTEKGKDVELRCDPISGHTALYWYRQSLGQGLEFLIYFQGNSAPDKSGLPSDRFSAERTGGSVSTLTIQRTQQEDSAVYLCASSRRDSPNEKLFFGSGTQLSVL.

This chain links TRBV6-5 with TRBJ2-6; TRBD1 aligns across 8 bases. CDR3 length equals 15 residues. The V and J ends lost 8 bases and 0 bases, in that order; junction bases with no gene match: 3. The V gene's germline CDR1 is MNHEY and CDR2 SVGAGI. CDR3 residues: CASGQGPSGANVLTF. CDR3 nucleotide sequence: TGTGCCAGCGGACAGGGCCCCTCTGGGGCCAACGTCCTGACTTTC.

The V gene is TRBV11-2, the J gene TRBJ1-1, with D hard to call. V was cut by 3 bases and J by 0 bases, with 5 bases left in between. Looked up from germline, CDR1 is SGHAT and CDR2 is FQNNGV. The CDR3 has 13 amino acids. This chain's CDR3 is CASSFRVNTEAFF. The CDR3 region has the DNA TGTGCCAGCAGCTTTCGGGTGAACACTGAAGCTTTCTTT.

The chain combines TRBV21-1 with TRBJ2-7; the table names TRBD1, a call not compared with the DNA. TRBV21-1 is given as a pseudogene. This CDR3 is 14 amino acids long. The CDR3 spells CASSRQDRAGEQYF. The DNA of the CDR3 is TGTGCCAGCAGCAGGCAGGACAGGGCTGGTGAGCAGTACTTC.

The rearrangement links TRBV19 to TRBJ1-6; D may be TRBD1 (6 bases). The germline V and J ends were trimmed by 7 bases and 0 bases, with 13 bases remaining between them. Germline V CDR1 and CDR2: LNHDA, SQIVND (reference sequence). The CDR3 consists of 16 residues. The CDR3: CASTLGHRSYNSPLHF. DNA of the CDR3: TGTGCCAGTACCTTGGGACACCGCTCCTATAATTCACCCCTCCACTTT.

V is TRBV2 and J is TRBJ1-3; 10 bases match TRBD1. Germline-derived CDR1 and CDR2 are SNHLY and FYNNEI. This CDR3 spans 15 amino acids. Trimming at V came to 3 bases and at J to 2 bases, leaving 1 base not matched to a gene. CDR3 loop: CASSEDRGAGNTIYF. The CDR3 coding sequence is TGTGCCAGCAGTGAGGACAGGGGGGCTGGAAACACCATATATTTT.

This chain joins TRBV3-1 (or the pseudogene TRBV3-2) and TRBJ2-7; 9 nucleotides agree with TRBD2. The germline V gene encodes CDR1 LGHDT and CDR2 YNNKEL (reference sequence). The CDR3 is made up of 18 amino acids. J gave up 0 bases and V 1 base, and 10 bases lay outside the gene matches. The CDR3 sequence: CASSQVVGLAGSSYEQYF. The CDR3 DNA reads as TGTGCCAGCAGCCAAGTAGTCGGGCTAGCGGGGAGCTCCTACGAGCAGTACTTC.

Here the CDR3 reads CASSETRQGYQPQHF. In DNA, the CDR3 is TGTGCCAGCAGTGAAACCCGACAGGGCTATCAGCCCCAGCATTTT. The chain has TRBV2 and TRBJ1-5; TRBD1 agrees at 7 bases. The ends lost 2 bases at V and 5 bases at J; junction bases unmatched: 6. The germline CDR1 and CDR2 sequences are SNHLY and FYNNEI. The CDR3 is 15 residues long.

V usage is TRBV2 and J usage is TRBJ2-7, with D tentatively TRBD2 (6 bases). This CDR3 has 14 residues. Germline CDR1 and CDR2: SNHLY and FYNNEI. The V gene lost 6 bases and the J gene lost 0 bases, with 12 bases spanning the gap. The CDR3 here is CASSRDGSSYEQYF. The CDR3 nucleotides read TGTGCCAGCAGCCGGGACGGGAGCTCCTACGAGCAGTACTTC.

V is TRBV11-3 and J is TRBJ2-1; a possible D gene is TRBD2 (6 bases). Trimming removed 8 bases at V and 9 bases at J, with 14 bases between. This CDR3 has 12 residues. Germline values: CDR1 SGHNT, CDR2 YENEEA. The chain's CDR3 is CASRGSVGEQFF. Here the CDR3 DNA reads TGTGCCAGCCGGGGGTCGGTCGGTGAGCAGTTCTTC.

This clone was seen just once. The J gene is TRBJ2-5, the V gene TRBV19; 7 nucleotides match TRBD1. V was pared by 4 bases and J by 5 bases, with 10 bases of the junction left unmatched. The CDR3 extends over 15 amino acids. Germline V gene lookup returns CDR1 LNHDA and CDR2 SQIVND (reference sequence). CDR3 in DNA: TGTGCCAGTAGTAAACAGGGGACCCGGTCGGAGACCCAGTACTTC. Its protein is CASSKQGTRSETQYF.

The gene calls are TRBV2 and TRBJ1-3; TRBD1 might be the D (5 bases). Trimming took off 5 bases at V and 0 bases at J, with 11 bases between the two ends. Germline lookup yields CDR1 SNHLY and CDR2 FYNNEI. CDR3 length: 15 amino acids. The CDR3 is CASSPRVTSGNTIYF. DNA of the CDR3: TGTGCCAGCAGTCCCAGGGTCACCTCTGGAAACACCATATATTTT. Using reference TRBV2 and TRBJ1-3 for the parts outside the CDR3, the full variable domain is EPEVTQTPSHQVTQMGQEVILRCVPISNHLYFYWYRQILGQKVEFLVSFYNNEISEKSEIFDDQFSVERPDGSNFTLKIRSTKLEDSAMYFCASSPRVTSGNTIYFGEGSWLTVV.

The CDR3 DNA sequence: TGCAGCGTTGTATCCGGGGGGGCAGGCTCCTACAATGAGCAGTTCTTC. This gives the protein CSVVSGGAGSYNEQFF. The chain employs TRBV29-1 and TRBJ2-1, with 8 nucleotides matching TRBD2. J was trimmed by 0 bases and V by 4 bases; bases with no gene match: 8. CDR1 and CDR2 (germline): SQVTM, ANQGSEA. The CDR3 is 16 residues long.

The V and J genes are TRBV15 and TRBJ1-2; 8 positions agree with TRBD1. The trim removed 1 base at V and 2 bases at J, leaving 6 bases unmatched. This CDR3 region has 16 residues. Per germline, CDR1 LNHNV and CDR2 YYDKDF (reference sequence). The CDR3 coding sequence is TGTGCCACCAGCAGAGCAGGGACAGGCGTAAACTATGGCTACACCTTC. Protein sequence: CATSRAGTGVNYGYTF.

This chain joins TRBV19 and TRBJ1-3, with 9 nucleotides matching TRBD1. This CDR3 spans 15 amino acids. In germline, CDR1 is LNHDA, CDR2 SQIVND (reference sequence). V lost 5 bases and J lost 0; bases outside the gene matches: 2. The CDR3 region is CASSATGGSGNTIYF. For the CDR3, the DNA is TGTGCCAGTAGTGCGACAGGGGGCTCTGGAAACACCATATATTTT.

The chain employs TRBV19 and TRBJ2-7; 11 positions agree with TRBD2. This CDR3 has 16 amino acids. Germline V gene lookup returns CDR1 LNHDA and CDR2 SQIVND (reference sequence). Unmatched junction bases numbered 8, after V lost 4 bases and J lost 3 bases. The CDR3 DNA follows: TGTGCCAGTAGTAGGTACCAAACTAGCGGGGGCTACGAGCAGTACTTC. This gives the protein CASSRYQTSGGYEQYF.

The rearrangement uses TRBV18 and TRBJ2-5; the D gene is possibly TRBD2 (6 bases). Germline assignment: CDR1 KGHSH and CDR2 LQKENI. This CDR3 contains 14 residues. V was trimmed by 3 bases and J by 5 bases, leaving 13 bases between them. CDR3 in amino acids: CASSPRGSGETQYF. CDR3 in DNA: TGTGCCAGCTCACCGCGGGGATCTGGGGAGACCCAGTACTTC.

This clone was seen only a few times. J is TRBJ1-2 and V is TRBV12-5; D is possibly TRBD1 (5 bases). With 4 bases removed from V and 8 bases from J, the gap between germline ends came to 17 bases. CDR1 and CDR2 from the germline V gene are LGHNT and FRNRAP. This CDR3 is built from 14 residues. This CDR3 reads CASGSTGAQEGYTF. The CDR3 region has the DNA TGTGCTAGTGGTTCGACTGGGGCGCAGGAGGGCTACACCTTC.

This rearrangement joins TRBV5-1 to TRBJ2-3, with 14 bases identical to TRBD2. Germline V CDR1 and CDR2: SGHRS, YFSETQ. There are 18 residues in the CDR3. With V trimmed by 4 bases and J by 4 bases, 11 bases remained unmatched. The CDR3 sequence: CASSRSRLAGGNPDTQYF. The CDR3 DNA reads as TGCGCCAGCAGCCGGAGCCGACTAGCGGGGGGGAATCCAGATACGCAGTATTTT.

This clone was found once. V usage is TRBV5-6 and J usage is TRBJ1-5, with D possibly matching TRBD1 (6 bases). In germline, CDR1 is SGHDT, CDR2 YYEEEE. This CDR3 region has 16 residues. Between the trimmed V and J ends, which lost 4 bases and 6 bases, there was a span of 20 bases. The CDR3 loop reads CASSPSTGRDGQPQHF. In DNA, the CDR3 is TGTGCCAGCAGCCCATCCACAGGGAGGGACGGTCAGCCCCAGCATTTT. The entire variable domain, with the rest obtained from reference TRBV5-6 and TRBJ1-5, is as follows: DAGVTQSPTHLIKTRGQQVTLRCSPKSGHDTVSWYQQALGQGPQFIFQYYEEEERQRGNFPDRFSGHQFPNYSSELNVNALLLGDSALYLCASSPSTGRDGQPQHFGDGTRLSIL.

The chain couples TRBV9 to TRBJ2-3; a weak D match, TRBD1 (5 bases). V gave up 2 bases and J gave up 0 bases, with 13 bases separating them. The V gene's germline CDR1 is SGDLS and CDR2 YYNGEE. The CDR3 totals 16 residues. The CDR3 loop reads CASSVRTGTSTDTQYF. The CDR3 DNA reads as TGTGCCAGCAGCGTGAGAACAGGAACCAGCACAGATACGCAGTATTTT.

Remarks on this clone: This may be a read error: a much more frequent sequence differs by one nucleotide. This chain joins TRBV5-1 and TRBJ2-6, with D uncertain. This CDR3 is built from 15 residues. Germline V gene data show CDR1 as SGHRS and CDR2 as YFSETQ. The V end lost 0 bases, the J end lost 0 bases, and 4 bases lay between the germline ends. CDR3 region: CASSLVISGANVLTF. CDR3 nucleotide sequence: TGCGCCAGCAGCTTGGTCATCTCTGGGGCCAACGTCCTGACTTTC.

The rearrangement links TRBV9 to TRBJ2-5; 12 bases line up with TRBD2. This CDR3 has 18 residues. CDR1 is SGDLS and CDR2 is YYNGEE in the germline V gene. J was trimmed by 2 bases and V by 0 bases; bases with no gene match: 8. The CDR3 loop reads CASSVGPPLAGGQETQYF. The CDR3 region has the DNA TGTGCCAGCAGCGTAGGCCCCCCTCTAGCGGGGGGGCAAGAGACCCAGTACTTC.

The rearrangement links TRBV6-5 to TRBJ2-2, with D possibly TRBD2 on 6 matching bases. Germline V gene sequence: CDR1 MNHEY, CDR2 SVGAGI. The CDR3 extends over 14 amino acids. Between the trimmed V and J ends, which lost 8 bases and 8 bases, there was a span of 18 bases. Here the CDR3 DNA reads TGTGCCAGCTTCGGCGGCGCGGCGGGAGGGGAGCTGTTTTTT. Translating it yields CASFGGAAGGELFF.

This chain uses TRBV15 with TRBJ2-1, with 8 bases identical to TRBD1. The CDR3 runs to 17 residues. In germline, CDR1 is LNHNV, CDR2 YYDKDF (reference sequence). J was trimmed by 9 bases and V by 2 bases; bases with no gene match: 15. The CDR3 nucleotides read TGTGCCACCAGCAGACCCCCCGGCGGACAGGGTATTGGTGAGCAGTTCTTC. Its translation: CATSRPPGGQGIGEQFF. The full variable domain, its missing parts supplied by reference TRBV15 and TRBJ2-1, is DAMVIQNPRYQVTQFGKPVTLSCSQTLNHNVMYWYQQKSSQAPKLLFHYYDKDFNNEADTPDNFQSRRPNTSFCFLDIRSPGLGDTAMYLCATSRPPGGQGIGEQFFGPGTRLTVL.